This T cell receptor (beta chain) was profiled in a study of CD8 T cells in ankylosing spondylitis. Findings and caveats of the study: Previous work reported some of these motif variants in the synovial fluid and blood of reactive arthritis. Within ankylosing spondylitis blood, a TCR beta motif made up of roughly eight highly homologous variants appeared to be characteristic. Clones linked to the disease showed a CD8+ phenotype. They occurred at relatively low frequencies in peripheral blood. According to the report, clones linked to the disease were significantly enriched in matched synovial fluid samples taken from ankylosing spondylitis patients.

The sample holds a few counts of this clonotype. The antigen remains undetermined. In germline, CDR1 is LGHNA, CDR2 YNFKEQ. This CDR3 is built from 17 residues. J lost 1 base, V lost 3 bases, and 9 bases had no gene match. Libraries of TCR beta came from quantitative 5'-RACE with molecular barcodes. TCRdb ran MiXCR on the 5' RACE reads and lists one entry per CDR3 protein. The data hold fewer than 500,000 distinct CDR3 sequences, with 26% observed a single time. Material for sequencing was blood, either unsorted or a sorted T cell fraction (not recorded which). The V gene is TRBV4-2, the J gene TRBJ2-3; 8 bases are shared with TRBD1. The origin of this receptor is a male donor with ankylosing spondylitis. Here the CDR3 DNA reads TGTGCCAGCAGCCACCTCAAACCGGGACAGGGCACAGATACGCAGTATTTT. This encodes CASSHLKPGQGTDTQYF.